Shown below are 27 T cell receptor beta chains from a single sample sequenced in a study of control samples from healthy donors and cancer patients. Produced via immunoSEQ multiplex PCR; TCRdb's table is partial and in-frame only. The data show about 100,000 clones, with about 90% seen just once and 18% held by the top ten. The sequenced sample was blood. Source of these receptors: a woman between 45 and 60 years old in good health.

CDR3 coding DNA: TGTGCCAGCAGCTTAGGGTTGGGTAGAAATGAAGCTTTCTTT. This encodes CASSLGLGRNEAFF. This chain uses TRBV7-9 with TRBJ1-1; D not resolved. This CDR3 comprises 14 residues. Germline V gives CDR1 SEHNR, CDR2 FQNEAQ (reference sequence). V lost 1 base to trimming and J lost 7 bases, with 13 bases between them. The full variable domain, in which reference TRBV7-9 and TRBJ1-1 provide the parts outside the CDR3, is DTGVSQNPRHKITKRGQNVTFRCDPISEHNRLYWYRQTLGQGPEFLTYFQNEAQLEKSRLLSDRFSAERPKGSFSTLEIQRTEQGDSAMYLCASSLGLGRNEAFFGQGTRLTVV.

The rearrangement joins TRBV5-4 to TRBJ1-1, with no clear D. CDR3 length: 13 amino acids. Germline CDR1 and CDR2: SGHNT and YYREEE (reference sequence). V was cut by 6 bases and J by 3 bases, with 12 bases left in between. CDR3 in DNA: TGTGCCAGCATGCGGGGATTGGACACTGAAGCTTTCTTT. This codes for CASMRGLDTEAFF.

This rearrangement joins TRBV4-1 to TRBJ2-2, with D perhaps matching TRBD2 (5 bases). V was cut by 1 base and J by 4 bases, with 16 bases left in between. The CDR3 consists of 17 residues. Per the germline V gene, CDR1 is MGHRA and CDR2 is YSYEKL. CDR3 amino acids: CASSQVRLALGTGELFF. The CDR3 DNA sequence: TGCGCCAGCAGCCAAGTTCGGCTAGCTCTGGGCACCGGGGAGCTGTTTTTT.

This clone was detected only once. The chain is built from TRBV19 and TRBJ2-5; tentative D call: TRBD2 (6 bases). CDR1 is LNHDA and CDR2 is SQIVND in the germline V gene (reference sequence). This CDR3 comprises 18 residues. Trimming cost V 3 bases and J 4 bases, with 24 bases left between them. In DNA, the CDR3 is TGTGCCAGTAGTATTCAGGGATGGGGCTCCGGGAGTGGAGAGACCCAGTACTTC. Protein: CASSIQGWGSGSGETQYF. The full variable domain, completed using reference TRBV19 and TRBJ2-5, is DGGITQSPKYLFRKEGQNVTLSCEQNLNHDAMYWYRQDPGQGLRLIYYSQIVNDFQKGDIAEGYSVSREKKESFPLTVTSAQKNPTAFYLCASSIQGWGSGSGETQYFGPGTRLLVL.

The CDR3: CASSQDRDWNNEQFF. The CDR3 DNA sequence: TGTGCCAGCAGCCAAGACAGAGACTGGAACAATGAGCAGTTCTTC. The rearrangement joins TRBV3-1 (or the pseudogene TRBV3-2) to TRBJ2-1; the D is unclear. Trimming shortened V by 0 bases and J by 5 bases, and 11 bases separated the two germline ends. This CDR3 contains 15 residues. Germline V gives CDR1 LGHDT, CDR2 YNNKEL (reference sequence).

V usage is TRBV6-5 and J usage is TRBJ1-5, with a weak D call TRBD1 (5 bases). Trimming removed 6 bases at V and 4 bases at J, with 13 bases between. Per germline, CDR1 MNHEY and CDR2 SVGAGI. The CDR3 sequence is 14 residues long. CDR3 sequence reads: CASSLDRLNQPQHF. The CDR3 nucleotides read TGTGCCAGCAGCCTCGACAGATTAAATCAGCCCCAGCATTTT.

CDR3 DNA: TGCAGTGCTAGTAGTGTTGGGAAGAGTACAGATACGCAGTATTTT. It codes for CSASSVGKSTDTQYF. V gene TRBV20-1 combines with J gene TRBJ2-3; D not certain. V was pared by 3 bases and J by 3 bases, with 16 bases between. Germline-derived CDR1 and CDR2 are DFQATT and SNEGSKA (reference sequence). The CDR3 has 15 amino acids.

The rearrangement links TRBV7-3 to TRBJ2-3, with D unclear. The CDR3 loop spans 16 amino acids. Germline lookup yields CDR1 SGHTA and CDR2 FQGTGA. V was shortened by 5 bases and J by 6 bases, with 21 bases between the two germline ends. The CDR3, as DNA: TGTGCCAGCAGCCTCACCCCTCGGATCTCGCAGGATACGCAGTATTTT. Protein product: CASSLTPRISQDTQYF.

This chain's CDR3 is CASSMGGGRQYF. The CDR3 bases are TGTGCCAGCAGTATGGGGGGGGGTAGACAGTACTTC. This chain joins TRBV25-1 and TRBJ2-5, with 7 bases lining up with TRBD2. Germline CDR1 MGHDK, CDR2 SYGVNS. J was trimmed by 11 bases and V by 5 bases; bases with no gene match: 8. The length of the CDR3 is 12 residues.

This clone was counted a few times. The chain has TRBV6-6 and TRBJ2-7, with unresolved D. Germline loops: CDR1 MNHNY, CDR2 SVGAGI (reference sequence). The CDR3 extends over 17 amino acids. V lost 5 bases and J 2 bases, leaving 22 bases between the germline ends. CDR3 in amino acids: CASSPEKESYRTYEQYF. The CDR3 nucleotides are TGTGCCAGCAGTCCCGAAAAGGAAAGCTATAGAACCTACGAGCAGTACTTC.

The count of this clone is one. J is TRBJ2-7 and V is TRBV2, with D uncertain. Between the trimmed V and J ends, which lost 0 bases and 0 bases, there was a span of 15 bases. The CDR3 consists of 17 residues. CDR1 and CDR2 from the germline V gene are SNHLY and FYNNEI. CDR3 nucleotide sequence: TGTGCCAGCAGTGAAGCGGTCGAGGACGTCGACTCCTACGAGCAGTACTTC. Its translation is CASSEAVEDVDSYEQYF. The full variable domain, its missing parts supplied by reference TRBV2 and TRBJ2-7, is EPEVTQTPSHQVTQMGQEVILRCVPISNHLYFYWYRQILGQKVEFLVSFYNNEISEKSEIFDDQFSVERPDGSNFTLKIRSTKLEDSAMYFCASSEAVEDVDSYEQYFGPGTRLTVT.

The chain's CDR3 is CAWRGPSGRNEQFF. The CDR3 coding sequence is TGTGCCTGGAGAGGTCCTAGCGGGAGAAATGAGCAGTTCTTC. The chain links TRBV30 to TRBJ2-1; TRBD2 aligns across 10 bases. The CDR3 consists of 14 residues. After removal of 3 bases from V and 7 bases from J, the junction contained 6 bases not matched to a gene. Germline values: CDR1 GTSNPN, CDR2 SVGIG (reference sequence).

V gene TRBV14 combines with J gene TRBJ2-5; the D is unclear. With 2 bases removed from V and 1 base from J, the gap between germline ends came to 8 bases. The CDR3 spans 14 residues. The germline V gene encodes CDR1 SGHDN and CDR2 FVKESK. CDR3 sequence reads: CASSQNLGQETQYF. The DNA for the CDR3 is TGTGCCAGCAGCCAAAATCTGGGCCAAGAGACCCAGTACTTC.

The CDR3 sequence is CASSSFPDPGTGRTDTQYF. The CDR3 DNA sequence: TGTGCCAGCAGCTCCTTCCCCGATCCCGGGACAGGGAGAACAGATACGCAGTATTTT. J is TRBJ2-3 and V is TRBV11-2; 9 bases are shared with TRBD1. The CDR3 has 19 amino acids. CDR1 SGHAT and CDR2 FQNNGV come from the germline V gene. J was trimmed by 3 bases and V by 4 bases; bases with no gene match: 17.

The chain carries TRBV18 and TRBJ2-5; 8 bases line up with TRBD1. Germline values: CDR1 KGHSH, CDR2 LQKENI. This CDR3 is 18 amino acids long. V trimming: 5 bases; J trimming: 5 bases; junction bases outside the gene matches: 19. CDR3 bases: TGTGCCAGCTCAAGTCGCTTCGTGGGACAGGTCAAAGGGGAGACCCAGTACTTC. It is translated as CASSSRFVGQVKGETQYF.

CDR3 residues: CARSLGDRAAKPQHF. CDR3 DNA sequence: TGTGCCAGAAGCTTGGGGGACAGGGCTGCGAAGCCCCAGCATTTT. The chain recombines TRBV5-3 with TRBJ1-5; 9 positions agree with TRBD1. TRBV5-3 is an open reading frame whose function is uncertain. The ends lost 0 bases at V and 8 bases at J; junction bases unmatched: 6. CDR3 length equals 15 residues.

This clone occurred once. The rearrangement joins TRBV7-9 to TRBJ1-3; D is ambiguous. CDR1 SEHNR and CDR2 FQNEAQ come from the germline V gene (reference sequence). Trimming removed 7 bases from V and 4 bases from J, with 11 bases in between. CDR3 length: 13 amino acids. CDR3 coding DNA: TGTGCCAGCAAACTCGGCTCCGGAAACACCATATATTTT. It encodes CASKLGSGNTIYF. The whole variable domain, filled in from reference TRBV7-9 and TRBJ1-3, reads DTGVSQNPRHKITKRGQNVTFRCDPISEHNRLYWYRQTLGQGPEFLTYFQNEAQLEKSRLLSDRFSAERPKGSFSTLEIQRTEQGDSAMYLCASKLGSGNTIYFGEGSWLTVV.

Here the CDR3 reads CATSGQDSNQPQHF. The CDR3 bases are TGTGCCACCAGCGGACAGGATAGCAATCAGCCCCAGCATTTT. The chain is built from TRBV24-1 and TRBJ1-5; 7 bases align to TRBD1. Germline V lookup: CDR1 KGHDR, CDR2 SFDVKD. With 7 bases clipped from V and 0 bases from J, the junction kept 2 bases outside the gene matches. There are 14 residues in the CDR3.

The chain joins TRBV4-1 to TRBJ1-2; D gene unclear. Germline-derived CDR1 and CDR2 are MGHRA and YSYEKL. V was clipped by 0 bases and J by 0 bases, with 11 bases between them. CDR3 length: 16 amino acids. The CDR3, as DNA: TGCGCCAGCAGCCAAGACGGCAGACTCACTAACTATGGCTACACCTTC. Translated, it gives CASSQDGRLTNYGYTF.

V is TRBV12-5 and J is TRBJ2-7; D not resolved. The V end was cut by 6 bases, the J end by 0 bases, with 12 bases between. CDR3 length: 14 amino acids. Looked up from germline, CDR1 is LGHNT and CDR2 is FRNRAP. The CDR3 reads CASGLAPLSYEQYF. The CDR3, as DNA: TGTGCTAGTGGCCTGGCACCACTCTCCTACGAGCAGTACTTC.

This chain uses TRBV19 with TRBJ1-1, with no clear D. Trimming pared 7 bases from V and 0 bases from J, leaving 15 bases between. The CDR3 extends over 15 amino acids. Germline V gene lookup returns CDR1 LNHDA and CDR2 SQIVND (reference sequence). CDR3 amino acids: CASNDRQTMNTEAFF. The DNA for the CDR3 is TGTGCCAGTAATGATAGACAAACAATGAACACTGAAGCTTTCTTT.

The V and J genes are TRBV7-9 and TRBJ1-1, with 7 nucleotides matching TRBD1. The CDR3 covers 17 residues. The trim removed 5 bases at V and 1 base at J, leaving 13 bases unmatched. The V gene's germline CDR1 is SEHNR and CDR2 FQNEAQ (reference sequence). CDR3: CASSPWTGRGSNTEAFF. The CDR3 DNA reads as TGTGCCAGCAGCCCTTGGACAGGCCGAGGGTCGAACACTGAAGCTTTCTTT.

The J gene is TRBJ2-1, the V gene TRBV2, with D possibly matching TRBD2 (5 bases). CDR1 and CDR2 from the germline V gene are SNHLY and FYNNEI. V lost 9 bases to trimming and J lost 5 bases, with 8 bases between them. The CDR3 sequence is 11 residues long. The CDR3 nucleotides are TGTGCCAGTACTAGGGACAATGAGCAGTTCTTC. Protein sequence: CASTRDNEQFF.

The chain uses TRBV7-7 and TRBJ2-1; 13 bases are shared with TRBD2. CDR3 length: 18 amino acids. The germline gives CDR1 SSHAT, CDR2 FNYEAQ (reference sequence). With 5 bases clipped from V and 4 bases from J, the junction kept 11 bases outside the gene matches. CDR3 protein: CASSRTPGLAGKYNEQFF. In DNA form, the CDR3 reads TGTGCCAGCAGCCGCACACCGGGACTAGCGGGGAAATACAATGAGCAGTTCTTC.

As regards this clone: Other DNA sequences within the sample encode an identical CDR3. The chain employs TRBV7-2 and TRBJ2-3; D gene ambiguous. The germline CDR1 and CDR2 sequences are SGHTA and FQGNSA. This CDR3 is built from 12 residues. V lost 2 bases and J 4 bases, leaving 4 bases between the germline ends. The CDR3 bases are TGTGCCAGCAGCTTATCCTCAGATACGCAGTATTTT. This encodes CASSLSSDTQYF. Full variable domain (outside the CDR3, taken from reference TRBV7-2 and TRBJ2-3): GAGVSQSPSNKVTEKGKDVELRCDPISGHTALYWYRQSLGQGLEFLIYFQGNSAPDKSGLPSDRFSAERTGGSVSTLTIQRTQQEDSAVYLCASSLSSDTQYFGPGTRLTVL.

The V and J genes are TRBV7-7 and TRBJ2-5, with 7 bases lining up with TRBD2. From germline, CDR1 is SSHAT and CDR2 FNYEAQ (reference sequence). The junction had 12 bases not matched to a gene; V was cut back by 6 bases and J by 5 bases. This CDR3 is built from 15 residues. CDR3: CASRELAIPSETQYF. The CDR3 coding sequence is TGTGCCAGCAGGGAACTAGCGATACCCTCGGAGACCCAGTACTTC.

V is TRBV11-2 and J is TRBJ2-1; 7 bases agree with TRBD2. V shed 5 bases and J 5 bases; nucleotides not matched to a gene: 3. The germline V gene has CDR1 SGHAT and CDR2 FQNNGV. The CDR3 loop spans 13 amino acids. CDR3 in amino acids: CASSLGLDNEQFF. CDR3 coding DNA: TGTGCCAGCAGCCTCGGACTAGACAATGAGCAGTTCTTC.